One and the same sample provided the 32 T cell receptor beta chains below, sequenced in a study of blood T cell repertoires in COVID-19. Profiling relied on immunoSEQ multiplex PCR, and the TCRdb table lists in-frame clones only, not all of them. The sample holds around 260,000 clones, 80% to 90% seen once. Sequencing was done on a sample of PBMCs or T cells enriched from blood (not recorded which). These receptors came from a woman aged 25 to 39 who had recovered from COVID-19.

In DNA form, the CDR3 reads TGTCGCCCCCCCCCTAGGGGACAGATGAACACCGGGGAGCTGTTTTTT. This codes for CRPPPRGQMNTGELFF. This chain links TRBV24-1 with TRBJ2-2, with 7 bases aligning to TRBD1. The CDR3 extends over 16 amino acids. CDR1 and CDR2 from the germline V gene are KGHDR and SFDVKD.

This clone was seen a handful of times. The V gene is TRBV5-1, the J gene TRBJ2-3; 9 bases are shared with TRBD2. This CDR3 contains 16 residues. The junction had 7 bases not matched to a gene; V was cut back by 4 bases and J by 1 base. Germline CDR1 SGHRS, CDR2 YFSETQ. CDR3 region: CASSTGGRAGTDTQYF. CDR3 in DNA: TGCGCCAGCAGCACCGGCGGGAGGGCCGGCACAGATACGCAGTATTTT.

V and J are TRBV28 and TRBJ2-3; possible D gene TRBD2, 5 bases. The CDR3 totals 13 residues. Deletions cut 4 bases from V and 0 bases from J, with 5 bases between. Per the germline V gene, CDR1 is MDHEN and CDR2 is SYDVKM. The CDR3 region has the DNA TGTGCCAGCAGTTGGACTAGCACAGATACGCAGTATTTT. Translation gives CASSWTSTDTQYF.

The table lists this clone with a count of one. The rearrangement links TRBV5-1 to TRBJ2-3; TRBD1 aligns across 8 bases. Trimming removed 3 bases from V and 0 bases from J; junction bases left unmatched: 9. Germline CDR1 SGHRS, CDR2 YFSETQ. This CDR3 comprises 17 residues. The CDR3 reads CASSSGLTGGSTDTQYF. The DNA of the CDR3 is TGCGCCAGCAGCTCGGGTCTTACAGGGGGGAGCACAGATACGCAGTATTTT. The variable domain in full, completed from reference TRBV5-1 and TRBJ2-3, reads KAGVTQTPRYLIKTRGQQVTLSCSPISGHRSVSWYQQTPGQGLQFLFEYFSETQRNKGNFPGRFSGRQFSNSRSEMNVSTLELGDSALYLCASSSGLTGGSTDTQYFGPGTRLTVL.

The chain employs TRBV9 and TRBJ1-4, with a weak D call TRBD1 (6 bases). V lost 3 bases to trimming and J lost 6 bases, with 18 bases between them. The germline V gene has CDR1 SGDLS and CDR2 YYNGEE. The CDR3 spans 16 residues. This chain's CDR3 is CASSARSWKGDEKLFF. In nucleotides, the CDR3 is TGTGCCAGCAGCGCCCGATCTTGGAAGGGGGATGAAAAACTGTTTTTT.

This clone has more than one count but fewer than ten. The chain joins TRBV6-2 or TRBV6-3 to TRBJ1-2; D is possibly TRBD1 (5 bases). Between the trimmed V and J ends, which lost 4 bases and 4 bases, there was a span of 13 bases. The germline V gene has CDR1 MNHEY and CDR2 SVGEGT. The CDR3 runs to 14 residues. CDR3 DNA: TGTGCCAGCAGTTTTCCTGACAGAGGCTATGGCTACACCTTC. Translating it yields CASSFPDRGYGYTF.

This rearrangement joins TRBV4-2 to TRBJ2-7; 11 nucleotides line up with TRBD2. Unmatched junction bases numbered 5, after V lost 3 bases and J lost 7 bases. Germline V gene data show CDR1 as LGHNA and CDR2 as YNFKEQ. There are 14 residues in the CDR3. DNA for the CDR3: TGTGCCAGCAGCCAGGGACTAGCGGTTCCAGAGCAGTACTTC. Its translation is CASSQGLAVPEQYF.

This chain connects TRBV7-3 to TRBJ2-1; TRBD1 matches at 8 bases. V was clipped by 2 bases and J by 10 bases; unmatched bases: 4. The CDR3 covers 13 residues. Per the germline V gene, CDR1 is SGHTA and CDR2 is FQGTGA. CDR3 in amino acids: CASSLARDREQFF. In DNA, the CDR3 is TGTGCCAGCAGCTTAGCGCGGGACAGGGAGCAGTTCTTC. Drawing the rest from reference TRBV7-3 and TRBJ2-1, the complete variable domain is GAGVSQTPSNKVTEKGKYVELRCDPISGHTALYWYRQSLGQGPEFLIYFQGTGAADDSGLPNDRFFAVRPEGSVSTLKIQRTERGDSAVYLCASSLARDREQFFGPGTRLTVL.

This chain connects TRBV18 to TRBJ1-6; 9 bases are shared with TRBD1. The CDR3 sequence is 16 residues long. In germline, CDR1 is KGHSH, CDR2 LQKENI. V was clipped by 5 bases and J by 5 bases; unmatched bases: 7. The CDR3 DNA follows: TGTGCCAGCTCATCTTTAGGGACAGGGAATAATTCACCCCTCCACTTT. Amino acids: CASSSLGTGNNSPLHF.

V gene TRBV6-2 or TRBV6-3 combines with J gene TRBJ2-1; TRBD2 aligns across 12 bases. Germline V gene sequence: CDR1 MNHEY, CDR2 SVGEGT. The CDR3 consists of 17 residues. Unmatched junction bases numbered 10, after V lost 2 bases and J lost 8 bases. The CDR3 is CASSYPKTSGRSYEQFF. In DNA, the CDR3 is TGTGCCAGCAGTTACCCGAAGACTAGCGGGAGATCGTATGAGCAGTTCTTC.

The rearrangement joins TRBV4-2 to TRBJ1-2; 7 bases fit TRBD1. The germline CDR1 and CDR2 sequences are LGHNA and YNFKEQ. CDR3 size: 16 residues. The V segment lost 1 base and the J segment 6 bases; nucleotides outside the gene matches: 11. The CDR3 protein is CASSQVETGFRHGYTF. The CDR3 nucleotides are TGTGCCAGCAGCCAAGTGGAGACAGGGTTCCGGCATGGCTACACCTTC.

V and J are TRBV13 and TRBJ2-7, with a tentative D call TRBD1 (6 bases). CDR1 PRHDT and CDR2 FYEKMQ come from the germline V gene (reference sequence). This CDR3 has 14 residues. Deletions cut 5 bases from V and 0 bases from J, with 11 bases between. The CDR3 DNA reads TGTGCCAGCAGCCGTACAGGGTACTCCTACGAGCAGTACTTC. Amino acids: CASSRTGYSYEQYF.

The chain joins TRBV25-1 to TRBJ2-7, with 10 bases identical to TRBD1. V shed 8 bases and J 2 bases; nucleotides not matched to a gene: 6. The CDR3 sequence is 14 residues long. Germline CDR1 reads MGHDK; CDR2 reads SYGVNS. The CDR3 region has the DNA TGTGCCAGCTCCCGGGACAGGGGCGCCTACGAGCAGTACTTC. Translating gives CASSRDRGAYEQYF.

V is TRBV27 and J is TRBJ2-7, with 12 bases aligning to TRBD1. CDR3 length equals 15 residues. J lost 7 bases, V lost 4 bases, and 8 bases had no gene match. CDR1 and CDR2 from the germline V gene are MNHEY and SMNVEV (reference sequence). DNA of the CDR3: TGTGCCAGCAGTTCGTGGGGACAGGGGGCTCGGGAGCAGTACTTC. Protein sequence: CASSSWGQGAREQYF.

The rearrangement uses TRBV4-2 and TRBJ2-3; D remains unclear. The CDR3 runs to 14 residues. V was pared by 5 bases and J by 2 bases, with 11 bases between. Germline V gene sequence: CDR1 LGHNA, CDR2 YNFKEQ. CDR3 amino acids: CASSIDKLTDTQYF. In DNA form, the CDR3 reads TGTGCCAGCAGCATCGACAAGCTCACAGATACGCAGTATTTT.

CDR3 amino acids: CAWSVVASARGQYF. The DNA for the CDR3 is TGTGCCTGGAGTGTAGTAGCTAGCGCGAGAGGGCAGTACTTC. The V call is TRBV30, the J call TRBJ2-7, with D possibly matching TRBD2 (6 bases). With 0 bases removed from V and 9 bases from J, the gap between germline ends came to 18 bases. This CDR3 spans 14 amino acids. Per the germline V gene, CDR1 is GTSNPN and CDR2 is SVGIG (reference sequence). Filled out from reference TRBV30 and TRBJ2-7, the complete variable domain reads SQTIHQWPATLVQPVGSPLSLECTVEGTSNPNLYWYRQAAGRGLQLLFYSVGIGQISSEVPQNLSASRPQDRQFILSSKKLLLSDSGFYLCAWSVVASARGQYFGPGTRLTVT.

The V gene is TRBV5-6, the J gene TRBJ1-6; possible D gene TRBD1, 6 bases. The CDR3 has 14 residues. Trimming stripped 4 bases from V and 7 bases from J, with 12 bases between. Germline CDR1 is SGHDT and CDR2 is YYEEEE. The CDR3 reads CASSPGHSNSPLHF. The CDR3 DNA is TGTGCCAGCAGCCCGGGACACTCAAATTCACCCCTCCACTTT.

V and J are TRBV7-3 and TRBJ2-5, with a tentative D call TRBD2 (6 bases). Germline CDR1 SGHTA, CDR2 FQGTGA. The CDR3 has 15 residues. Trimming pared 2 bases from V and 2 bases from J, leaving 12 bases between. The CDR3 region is CASSLEASAQETQYF. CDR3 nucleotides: TGTGCCAGCAGCTTAGAGGCTAGCGCGCAAGAGACCCAGTACTTC.

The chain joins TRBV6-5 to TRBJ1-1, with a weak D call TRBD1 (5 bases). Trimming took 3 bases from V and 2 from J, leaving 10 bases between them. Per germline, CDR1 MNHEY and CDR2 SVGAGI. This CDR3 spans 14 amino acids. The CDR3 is CASSYSGENTEAFF. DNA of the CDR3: TGTGCCAGCAGTTATTCGGGGGAAAACACTGAAGCTTTCTTT.

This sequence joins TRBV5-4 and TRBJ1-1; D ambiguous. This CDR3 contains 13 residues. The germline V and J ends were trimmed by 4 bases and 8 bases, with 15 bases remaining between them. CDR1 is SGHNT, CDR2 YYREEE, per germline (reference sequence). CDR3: CASSRDLEPEAFF. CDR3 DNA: TGTGCCAGCAGCCGCGATTTAGAACCCGAAGCTTTCTTT.

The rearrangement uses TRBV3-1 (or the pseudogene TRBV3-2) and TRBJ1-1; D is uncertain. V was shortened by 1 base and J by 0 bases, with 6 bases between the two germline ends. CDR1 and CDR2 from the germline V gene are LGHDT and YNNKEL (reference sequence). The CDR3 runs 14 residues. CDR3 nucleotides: TGTGCCAGCAGCCAAGCCCAGATGAACACTGAAGCTTTCTTT. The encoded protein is CASSQAQMNTEAFF.

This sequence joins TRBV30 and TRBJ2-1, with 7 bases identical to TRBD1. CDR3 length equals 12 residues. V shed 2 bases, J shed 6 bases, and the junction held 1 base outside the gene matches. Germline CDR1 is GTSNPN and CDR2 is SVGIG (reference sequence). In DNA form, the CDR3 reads TGTGCCTGGAGTAGGGACAGCAATGAGCAGTTCTTC. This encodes CAWSRDSNEQFF. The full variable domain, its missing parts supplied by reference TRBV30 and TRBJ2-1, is SQTIHQWPATLVQPVGSPLSLECTVEGTSNPNLYWYRQAAGRGLQLLFYSVGIGQISSEVPQNLSASRPQDRQFILSSKKLLLSDSGFYLCAWSRDSNEQFFGPGTRLTVL.

In DNA, the CDR3 is TGCGCCAGCAGCTTGGACTCCCCCAGGAATGGCTACACCTTC. Translated: CASSLDSPRNGYTF. The rearrangement links TRBV5-1 to TRBJ1-2, with D unresolved. The length of the CDR3 is 14 residues. Per germline, CDR1 SGHRS and CDR2 YFSETQ. Between the trimmed V and J ends, which lost 0 bases and 6 bases, there was a span of 12 bases. The variable domain in full, with the rest retrieved from reference TRBV5-1 and TRBJ1-2, is KAGVTQTPRYLIKTRGQQVTLSCSPISGHRSVSWYQQTPGQGLQFLFEYFSETQRNKGNFPGRFSGRQFSNSRSEMNVSTLELGDSALYLCASSLDSPRNGYTFGSGTRLTVV.

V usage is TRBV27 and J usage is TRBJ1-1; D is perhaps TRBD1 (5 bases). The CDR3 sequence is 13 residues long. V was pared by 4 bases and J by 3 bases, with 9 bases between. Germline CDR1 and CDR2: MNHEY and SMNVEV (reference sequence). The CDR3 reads CASSWGGYTEAFF. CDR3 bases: TGTGCCAGCAGTTGGGGGGGGTACACTGAAGCTTTCTTT.

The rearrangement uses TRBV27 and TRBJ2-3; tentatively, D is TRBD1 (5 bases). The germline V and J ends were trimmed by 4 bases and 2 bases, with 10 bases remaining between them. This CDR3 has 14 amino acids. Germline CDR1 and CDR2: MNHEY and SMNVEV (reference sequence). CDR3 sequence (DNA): TGTGCCAGCAGTTGGCAGGGCCTCACAGATACGCAGTATTTT. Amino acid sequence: CASSWQGLTDTQYF.

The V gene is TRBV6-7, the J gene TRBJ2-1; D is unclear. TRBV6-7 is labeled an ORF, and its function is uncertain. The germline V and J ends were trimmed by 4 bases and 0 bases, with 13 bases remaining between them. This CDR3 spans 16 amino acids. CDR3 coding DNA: TGTGCCAGCAGTTTGAAGGCGGTGAGCTCCTACAATGAGCAGTTCTTC. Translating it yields CASSLKAVSSYNEQFF.

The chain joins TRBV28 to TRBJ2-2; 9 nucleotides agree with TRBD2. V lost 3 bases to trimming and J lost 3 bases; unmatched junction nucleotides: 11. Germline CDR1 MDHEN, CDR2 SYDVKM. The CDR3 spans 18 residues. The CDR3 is CASSLLLAGGPDTGELFF. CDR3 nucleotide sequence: TGTGCCAGCAGTTTGCTTTTGGCGGGAGGGCCTGACACCGGGGAGCTGTTTTTT.

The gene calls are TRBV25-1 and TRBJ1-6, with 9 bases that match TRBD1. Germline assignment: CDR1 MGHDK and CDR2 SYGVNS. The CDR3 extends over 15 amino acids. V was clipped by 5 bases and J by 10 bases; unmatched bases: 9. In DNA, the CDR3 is TGTGCCAGCAGTATTAGGGGACAGGGTAGATCACCCCTCCACTTT. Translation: CASSIRGQGRSPLHF.

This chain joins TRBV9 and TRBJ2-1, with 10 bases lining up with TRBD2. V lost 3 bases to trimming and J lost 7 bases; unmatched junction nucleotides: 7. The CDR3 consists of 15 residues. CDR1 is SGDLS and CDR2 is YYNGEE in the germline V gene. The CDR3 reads CASSGSGRAGNEQFF. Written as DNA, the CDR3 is TGTGCCAGCAGCGGAAGCGGGAGGGCCGGGAATGAGCAGTTCTTC.

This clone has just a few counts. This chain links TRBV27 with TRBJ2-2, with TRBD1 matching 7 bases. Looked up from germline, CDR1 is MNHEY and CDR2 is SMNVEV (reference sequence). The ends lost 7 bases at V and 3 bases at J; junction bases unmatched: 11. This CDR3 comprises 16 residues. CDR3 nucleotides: TGTGCCAGCACCTACTCGGGACAGATATACACCGGGGAGCTGTTTTTT. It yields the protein CASTYSGQIYTGELFF.

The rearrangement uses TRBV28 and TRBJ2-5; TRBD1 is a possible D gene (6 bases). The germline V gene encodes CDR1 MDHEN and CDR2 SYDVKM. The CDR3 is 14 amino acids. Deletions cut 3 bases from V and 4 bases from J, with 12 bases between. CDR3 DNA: TGTGCCAGCAGTTTCGTGGGGGCAGGAGAGACCCAGTACTTC. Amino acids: CASSFVGAGETQYF. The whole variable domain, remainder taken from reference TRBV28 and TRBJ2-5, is DVKVTQSSRYLVKRTGEKVFLECVQDMDHENMFWYRQDPGLGLRLIYFSYDVKMKEKGDIPEGYSVSREKKERFSLILESASTNQTSMYLCASSFVGAGETQYFGPGTRLLVL.

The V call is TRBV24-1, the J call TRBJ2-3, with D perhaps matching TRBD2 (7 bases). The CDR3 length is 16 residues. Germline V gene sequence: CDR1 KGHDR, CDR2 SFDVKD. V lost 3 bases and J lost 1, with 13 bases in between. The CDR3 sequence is CATSDLGGEGTDTQYF. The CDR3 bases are TGTGCCACCAGTGATCTAGGGGGGGAGGGCACAGATACGCAGTATTTT.